This TCR beta chain was observed in a study of T cell changes during pregnancy in multiple sclerosis. The protocol was immunoSEQ multiplex PCR, while the TCRdb copy is restricted to in-frame clones and leaves out a portion. Of fewer than 65,000 clones listed, around 90% were seen once; the top ten hold about 0.9%. The V end lost 0 bases, the J end lost 2 bases, and 10 bases lay between the germline ends. The length of the CDR3 is 15 residues. Per germline, CDR1 LGHNA and CDR2 YNFKEQ. The chain recombines TRBV4-2 with TRBJ1-1; D not resolved. This sequence originates from a female donor with multiple sclerosis, enrolled in a pregnancy study. Sequenced here: peripheral blood, sampled before pregnancy. This CDR3 reads CASSQDLTRNTEAFF. The DNA of the CDR3 is TGTGCCAGCAGCCAAGATTTAACCAGAAACACTGAAGCTTTCTTT.